These 32 T cell receptor beta chains originate from one sample sequenced in a study of shared clonotypes between healthy human individuals. Libraries were prepared by immunoSEQ multiplex PCR; TCRdb keeps only in-frame clonotypes and omits some of them. The sample lists 950,000 to 1,300,000 clones, 65% to 80% occurring once. Sequenced input: memory CD4+ T cells sorted from blood. Subset of the sample: CD45RA-negative fraction. These TCRs come from a man between 18 and 29 years old in good health.

This chain joins TRBV6-5 and TRBJ2-7; 10 nucleotides agree with TRBD2. The germline CDR1 and CDR2 sequences are MNHEY and SVGAGI. J gave up 3 bases and V 6 bases, and 8 bases lay outside the gene matches. This CDR3 is 15 amino acids long. Here the CDR3 reads CASSPGSGRVYEQYF. CDR3 in DNA: TGTGCCAGCAGCCCAGGAAGCGGGAGGGTCTACGAGCAGTACTTC.

This chain uses TRBV6-1 with TRBJ2-5; D might be TRBD1 (6 bases). This CDR3 is 15 amino acids long. Trimming stripped 3 bases from V and 4 bases from J, with 15 bases between. CDR1 MNHNS and CDR2 SASEGT come from the germline V gene. CDR3 coding DNA: TGTGCCAGCAGTGACTTCAACAGGGTCGGAGAGACCCAGTACTTC. Residues: CASSDFNRVGETQYF.

The J gene is TRBJ2-1, the V gene TRBV10-1; 11 bases line up with TRBD2. CDR3 length: 16 amino acids. Germline CDR1 is WNHNN and CDR2 is SYGVQD (reference sequence). The junction had 12 bases not matched to a gene; V was cut back by 10 bases and J by 4 bases. CDR3 coding DNA: TGCGCCACAACGACCGGGACTAGCGGTCGTTACAATGAGCAGTTCTTC. Translated: CATTTGTSGRYNEQFF.

This chain links TRBV18 with TRBJ2-7; TRBD2 is a possible D gene (5 bases). The CDR3 spans 18 residues. Germline loops: CDR1 KGHSH, CDR2 LQKENI. The V and J ends lost 2 bases and 2 bases respectively, with 22 bases between them. The CDR3 DNA reads as TGTGCCAGCTCACCAGCGCTTGGTTCGAGGGCAGCAACCTACGAGCAGTACTTC. Its protein product is CASSPALGSRAATYEQYF.

The gene calls are TRBV18 and TRBJ2-1; 9 bases agree with TRBD2. J was trimmed by 0 bases and V by 6 bases; bases with no gene match: 6. Per germline, CDR1 KGHSH and CDR2 LQKENI. CDR3 length: 16 residues. CDR3 nucleotides: TGTGCCAGCTCCCTTTCGCGGGGGGGCTCCTACAATGAGCAGTTCTTC. This sequence encodes CASSLSRGGSYNEQFF.

This clone was seen more than once but under ten times. The sample has other DNA sequences that encode this CDR3 too. This chain joins TRBV6-5 and TRBJ2-1; no clear D. CDR1 and CDR2 (germline): MNHEY, SVGAGI. CDR3 length: 11 amino acids. V shed 3 bases and J shed 10 bases, with 7 bases lying between them. This chain's CDR3 is CASSYLGEQFF. The CDR3 DNA reads as TGTGCCAGCAGTTATCTCGGGGAGCAGTTCTTC.

Note on this clone: One base away lies a much larger clone, so this may be a sequencing read error. The genes are TRBV28 and TRBJ1-1; possible D gene TRBD1, 6 bases. Germline V gene data show CDR1 as MDHEN and CDR2 as SYDVKM. The CDR3 has 14 residues. Written as DNA, the CDR3 is TGTGCCAGCAGTTTGCCGCAGGGGAAGACTGAAACTTTCTTT. Encoded protein: CASSLPQGKTETFF.

The CDR3 loop reads CASSEWGQGAYGANVLTF. In nucleotides, the CDR3 is TGTGCCAGCAGCGAGTGGGGACAGGGGGCTTACGGGGCCAACGTCCTGACTTTC. V gene TRBV9 combines with J gene TRBJ2-6, with 12 positions matching TRBD1. Trimming removed 3 bases from V and 4 bases from J; junction bases left unmatched: 8. Per the germline V gene, CDR1 is SGDLS and CDR2 is YYNGEE. This CDR3 is 18 amino acids long.

This clone has more than one count but fewer than ten. The chain has TRBV6-1 and TRBJ1-5; 7 nucleotides match TRBD1. The CDR3 totals 15 residues. J lost 6 bases, V lost 6 bases, and 11 bases had no gene match. Germline V gene sequence: CDR1 MNHNS, CDR2 SASEGT. The CDR3, as DNA: TGTGCCAGCAGCCTCGACAGGGCATTTAGTCAGCCCCAGCATTTT. It encodes CASSLDRAFSQPQHF.

This clone was seen only once. J is TRBJ1-2 and V is TRBV10-3, with D unresolved. The germline V gene encodes CDR1 ENHRY and CDR2 SYGVKD. The CDR3 spans 15 residues. The V end was cut by 0 bases, the J end by 8 bases, with 16 bases between. CDR3 coding DNA: TGTGCCATCAGTGAGTCAGGAGGCGGACTAGAAGGCTACACCTTC. This codes for CAISESGGGLEGYTF.

This clone has more than one count but fewer than ten. V is TRBV15 and J is TRBJ2-1; D remains ambiguous. Germline assignment: CDR1 LNHNV and CDR2 YYDKDF (reference sequence). V was pared by 6 bases and J by 2 bases, with 14 bases between. This CDR3 spans 15 amino acids. CDR3 sequence: CATRNSGGTYNEQFF. The CDR3 DNA sequence: TGTGCCACCAGGAACTCGGGTGGGACCTACAATGAGCAGTTCTTC.

This chain joins TRBV11-2 and TRBJ2-3; D gene unclear. This CDR3 spans 16 amino acids. V was cut by 5 bases and J by 2 bases, with 17 bases left in between. Germline CDR1 is SGHAT and CDR2 is FQNNGV. CDR3 in DNA: TGTGCCAGCAGCCCAACGCTCGGAGCTATCACAGATACGCAGTATTTT. This codes for CASSPTLGAITDTQYF.

This chain links TRBV7-2 with TRBJ2-7, with TRBD2 identical over 7 bases. Germline loops: CDR1 SGHTA, CDR2 FQGNSA. After removal of 2 bases from V and 5 bases from J, the junction contained 18 bases not matched to a gene. The CDR3 consists of 18 residues. In nucleotides, the CDR3 is TGTGCCAGCAGCTTATTTGTGTCCGGGGGGAGAAGACTCCACGAGCAGTACTTC. It yields the protein CASSLFVSGGRRLHEQYF.

This clone has just one count. The J gene is TRBJ1-1, the V gene TRBV30, with 9 bases matching TRBD1. The CDR3 covers 15 residues. The germline CDR1 and CDR2 sequences are GTSNPN and SVGIG (reference sequence). The V and J ends lost 6 bases and 4 bases, in that order; junction bases with no gene match: 12. CDR3 DNA: TGTGCCTGCTGCCCGGGACAGGGCATAAGCACTGAAGCTTTCTTT. The encoded protein is CACCPGQGISTEAFF.

This chain joins TRBV4-1 and TRBJ2-2, with D unresolved. Germline CDR1 and CDR2: MGHRA and YSYEKL. The length of the CDR3 is 13 residues. The V end lost 0 bases, the J end lost 6 bases, and 5 bases lay between the germline ends. The DNA for the CDR3 is TGCGCCAGCAGCCAAGATCCAGCCGGGGAGCTGTTTTTT. Its translation is CASSQDPAGELFF.

The CDR3 spells CASSSDWTSGSTDTQYF. The DNA for the CDR3 is TGTGCCAGCAGCAGCGACTGGACTAGCGGGAGCACAGATACGCAGTATTTT. The chain is built from TRBV7-2 and TRBJ2-3; 11 nucleotides align to TRBD2. The CDR3 totals 17 residues. With V trimmed by 5 bases and J by 0 bases, 7 bases remained unmatched. CDR1 is SGHTA and CDR2 is FQGNSA in the germline V gene.

V is TRBV30 and J is TRBJ1-5; TRBD1 aligns across 7 bases. J was trimmed by 9 bases and V by 3 bases; bases with no gene match: 14. CDR3 length: 15 residues. In germline, CDR1 is GTSNPN, CDR2 SVGIG (reference sequence). The CDR3 protein is CAWSRGAGQAPPQHF. For the CDR3, the DNA is TGTGCCTGGAGCCGGGGGGCCGGACAGGCCCCGCCCCAGCATTTT.

In DNA form, the CDR3 reads TGTGCCAGCAGCTTAGCCGGTAGCGGAAGTGCTTACAATGAGCAGTTCTTC. Its protein is CASSLAGSGSAYNEQFF. This sequence joins TRBV7-2 and TRBJ2-1; possibly TRBD2 for D (6 bases). This CDR3 spans 17 amino acids. V lost 0 bases and J lost 4, with 16 bases in between. Germline V lookup: CDR1 SGHTA, CDR2 FQGNSA.

The V gene is TRBV28, the J gene TRBJ2-7; weak D call: TRBD1 (7 bases). Germline CDR1 reads MDHEN; CDR2 reads SYDVKM. CDR3 length: 15 amino acids. The V end was cut by 9 bases, the J end by 0 bases, with 18 bases between. The CDR3 nucleotides read TGTGCCAGTGTGGATCGGCAGGGGGGCTCCTACGAGCAGTACTTC. Translated, it gives CASVDRQGGSYEQYF.

This chain joins TRBV10-2 and TRBJ2-2, with 8 bases matching TRBD1. Germline V gene sequence: CDR1 WSHSY, CDR2 SAAADI. This CDR3 spans 15 amino acids. Germline trimming cut 6 bases from V and 0 bases from J; bases unmatched to any gene: 3. The CDR3 DNA reads as TGCGCCAGCAGAAAGGGACAGGCGAACACCGGGGAGCTGTTTTTT. This codes for CASRKGQANTGELFF.

The V call is TRBV7-2, the J call TRBJ2-5; 9 bases line up with TRBD2. The CDR3 runs to 16 residues. Germline CDR1 SGHTA, CDR2 FQGNSA. Losses at the gene ends were 5 bases for V and 7 bases for J; bases not matched to a gene: 14. The CDR3 DNA sequence: TGTGCCAGCAGCGGCGGGGCTAGCGGGGTCTTAGGGACCCAGTACTTC. Translation: CASSGGASGVLGTQYF.

This clone was counted a single time. The gene calls are TRBV27 and TRBJ2-1; weak D call: TRBD2 (6 bases). The CDR3 is 12 amino acids. CDR1 and CDR2 from the germline V gene are MNHEY and SMNVEV (reference sequence). The V end lost 6 bases, the J end lost 10 bases, and 13 bases lay between the germline ends. CDR3: CASSPSRGEQFF. CDR3 DNA: TGTGCCAGCAGCCCTAGCCGGGGGGAGCAGTTCTTC.

This clone was recorded only once. V usage is TRBV28 and J usage is TRBJ2-1, with D perhaps matching TRBD2 (6 bases). The germline V gene has CDR1 MDHEN and CDR2 SYDVKM. The V gene lost 4 bases and the J gene lost 8 bases, with 12 bases spanning the gap. There are 13 residues in the CDR3. The CDR3 spells CASSSTRTDEQFF. In DNA form, the CDR3 reads TGTGCCAGCAGTTCGACTAGAACCGATGAGCAGTTCTTC.

This clone was seen at least ten times. The identical CDR3 is also encoded by other nucleotide sequences in the sample. The chain is built from TRBV7-6 and TRBJ2-3; 7 nucleotides agree with TRBD1. The CDR3 contains 16 residues. The V gene's germline CDR1 is SGHVS and CDR2 FNYEAQ. After removal of 1 base from V and 2 bases from J, the junction contained 6 bases not matched to a gene. CDR3: CASSLDLGGNTDTQYF. The CDR3 DNA follows: TGTGCCAGCAGCTTAGACTTAGGGGGCAACACAGATACGCAGTATTTT.

This chain connects TRBV18 to TRBJ1-3; no clear D gene. The germline V and J ends were trimmed by 0 bases and 0 bases, with 12 bases remaining between them. The germline gives CDR1 KGHSH, CDR2 LQKENI. This CDR3 has 17 amino acids. CDR3 bases: TGTGCCAGCTCACCACCGATCGGACTGAACTCTGGAAACACCATATATTTT. It specifies CASSPPIGLNSGNTIYF.

The genes are TRBV7-9 and TRBJ1-2; D remains unclear. The length of the CDR3 is 12 residues. CDR1 and CDR2 (germline): SEHNR, FQNEAQ (reference sequence). V gave up 2 bases and J gave up 4 bases, with 5 bases separating them. The CDR3 region is CASSLRSYGYTF. CDR3 coding DNA: TGTGCCAGCAGCTTAAGGTCCTATGGCTACACCTTC. The whole variable domain, remainder taken from reference TRBV7-9 and TRBJ1-2, is DTGVSQNPRHKITKRGQNVTFRCDPISEHNRLYWYRQTLGQGPEFLTYFQNEAQLEKSRLLSDRFSAERPKGSFSTLEIQRTEQGDSAMYLCASSLRSYGYTFGSGTRLTVV.

This sequence joins TRBV4-1 and TRBJ2-3; D might be TRBD2 (7 bases). The germline gives CDR1 MGHRA, CDR2 YSYEKL. Trimming removed 3 bases from V and 4 bases from J, with 20 bases in between. This CDR3 region has 17 residues. As DNA, the CDR3 is TGCGCCAGCAGCCAGACATGGAGGGGGGGTAGGGCAGATACGCAGTATTTT. This gives the protein CASSQTWRGGRADTQYF.

This clone was observed a handful of times. The chain uses TRBV2 and TRBJ2-1; 10 bases match TRBD2. CDR1 and CDR2 from the germline V gene are SNHLY and FYNNEI. The CDR3 consists of 15 residues. Trimming took 5 bases from V and 6 from J; bases not matched to a gene: 7. CDR3 coding DNA: TGTGCCAGCAGTACCAGCGGGGGGGGTCTCAATGAGCAGTTCTTC. Its protein is CASSTSGGGLNEQFF.

This clone was observed a single time. The rearrangement uses TRBV7-2 and TRBJ2-2; the match to TRBD2 covers 14 bases. The CDR3 is made up of 16 amino acids. J lost 8 bases, V lost 6 bases, and 8 bases had no gene match. The germline CDR1 and CDR2 sequences are SGHTA and FQGNSA. DNA for the CDR3: TGTGCCAGCAGAACCGGGACTAGCGGGAGTCGGGGGGAGCTGTTTTTT. Protein sequence: CASRTGTSGSRGELFF. The full variable domain, its missing parts supplied by reference TRBV7-2 and TRBJ2-2, is GAGVSQSPSNKVTEKGKDVELRCDPISGHTALYWYRQSLGQGLEFLIYFQGNSAPDKSGLPSDRFSAERTGGSVSTLTIQRTQQEDSAVYLCASRTGTSGSRGELFFGEGSRLTVL.

This clone occurred a few times. The chain has TRBV6-5 and TRBJ1-2; D remains unclear. The CDR3 totals 14 residues. From germline, CDR1 is MNHEY and CDR2 SVGAGI. V was clipped by 0 bases and J by 4 bases, with 9 bases between them. The CDR3 bases are TGTGCCAGCAGTTACTCGATAATTAGCTATGGCTACACCTTC. Encoded protein: CASSYSIISYGYTF.

The CDR3 here is CASSGSFGLAGGQIDTQYF. The CDR3 nucleotides read TGTGCCAGCAGTGGCAGCTTCGGGCTAGCGGGGGGGCAAATAGATACGCAGTATTTT. The V call is TRBV2, the J call TRBJ2-3; 12 nucleotides agree with TRBD2. Trimming took 4 bases from V and 5 from J; bases not matched to a gene: 16. The germline V gene has CDR1 SNHLY and CDR2 FYNNEI. The CDR3 contains 19 residues.

The CDR3 DNA sequence: TGCGCCAGCAGCCAGGGGGGGCTAGTGTTGGGCAAAAACATTCAGTACTTC. It yields the protein CASSQGGLVLGKNIQYF. The chain combines TRBV4-3 with TRBJ2-4, with D possibly TRBD2 on 7 matching bases. This CDR3 spans 17 amino acids. V shed 3 bases and J shed 3 bases, with 18 bases lying between them. CDR1 and CDR2 (germline): LGHNA, YSLEER.